One T cell receptor (beta chain) is described in this entry. Its antigen target is currently unknown. Base-call qualities are not available, and no considerably larger clone is one nucleotide away. This entry comes from a study of cytomegalovirus exposure and HLA in healthy donors (dated by TCRdb to 2016 to 2017). About the full investigation: According to a later analysis, the roughly 130 validation repertoires were produced on the same platform as the 600 to 850 repertoires of the first cohort. The study aimed to test whether cataloging public T cell receptors could reveal signatures of past pathogen exposure. In addition to the first cohort of approximately 670 subjects, a separate validation cohort of about 120 different subjects was used. The study combined high-throughput TCR immunosequencing, statistical association of individual TCRs with disease status, and machine learning to predict cytomegalovirus infection status. General study outcomes and caveats: Subsequent analysis determined that TCRs grouped into clusters in the first cohort also showed a tendency toward co-occurrence across the roughly 120 validation repertoires, and 85% to 95% of cluster scores exceeded 0. The validation cohort had no HLA typing available for a later analysis, so co-occurrence within that cohort was assessed over all 130 or so repertoires. Across donors, most TCR sequences were observed very rarely, whereas some public TCRs were present in many individuals. In both the original and validation cohorts, the classifier was reported to diagnose cytomegalovirus status with high specificity and sensitivity. In vitro tests confirmed that three of the cytomegalovirus-associated TCR beta chains recognize cytomegalovirus antigens. A total of around 150 TCR beta chains were listed by the study as associated with cytomegalovirus. The authors suggested that the approach could potentially be extended to other disease states and immunological phenotypes.

Trimming leaves V shorter by 0 bases and J shorter by 9 bases, with the junction holding 19 bases beyond the gene matches. CDR1 is given as SGDLS and CDR2 as YYNGEE, both from the germline V gene. The CDR3 sequence holds 19 residues, the cysteine and phenylalanine included. Of all the DNA, just the CDR3 is kept, 57 bases in frame from base 1. Receptors were amplified or captured by the immunoSEQ multiplex PCR assay. On the authors' methods: To diagnose cytomegalovirus status from the catalog of TCR beta chain sequences, a statistical classification framework was built. What TCRdb holds here is the immuneACCESS table cut down to in-frame rearrangements. Part of the clones is not present; checked against another copy, under half of the missing clones reflect an unresolved V gene, and the others are unexplained. V, J and clone size reflect that table, while D and trimming were determined from the DNA. The sample table shows fewer than 120,000 clones, and 89% are seen once. 1.5% to 2% of the sample comes from the top ten.

Donors formed part of the validation cohort, which comprised about 130 subjects and was distinct from the first cohort of 550 to 850 subjects. The chain is made from TRBV9 and TRBJ2-1; 9 bases in between match TRBD2. The receptor was derived from a woman between 18 and 30 years old in good health and CMV-seronegative. The specimen was PBMCs. In nucleotides, the sequence is TGTGCCAGCAGCGTAGCTGGGCCCTTGGAAAGCGGGAGGAGAAGTGAGCAGTTCTTC. Translated, this gives CASSVAGPLESGRRSEQFF.